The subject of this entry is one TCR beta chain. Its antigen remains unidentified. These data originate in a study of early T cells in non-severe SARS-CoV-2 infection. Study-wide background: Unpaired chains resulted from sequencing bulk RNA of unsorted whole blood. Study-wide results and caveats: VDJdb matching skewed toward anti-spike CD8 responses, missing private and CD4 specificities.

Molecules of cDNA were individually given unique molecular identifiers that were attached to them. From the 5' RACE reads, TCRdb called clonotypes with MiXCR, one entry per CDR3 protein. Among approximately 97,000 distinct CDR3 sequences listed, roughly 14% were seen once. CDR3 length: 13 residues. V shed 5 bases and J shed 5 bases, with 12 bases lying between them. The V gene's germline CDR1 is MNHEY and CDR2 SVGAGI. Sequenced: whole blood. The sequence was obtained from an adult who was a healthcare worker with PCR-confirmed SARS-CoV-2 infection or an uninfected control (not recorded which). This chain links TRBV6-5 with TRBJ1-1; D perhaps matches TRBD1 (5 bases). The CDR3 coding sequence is TGTGCCAGCAGTACAGGAGTAAGAACTGAAGCTTTCTTT. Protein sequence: CASSTGVRTEAFF.